A single sample gave rise to the 3 T cell receptor beta chains below, sequenced in a study of human T cells and chemical hapten exposure. The sample's time point: patch test 2, 6 weeks after DPC sensitization. Treatment described: therapeutic diphenylcyclopropenone sensitization with weekly scalp DPC. MiXCR, applied by TCRdb to the RACE reads, yields one record per CDR3 protein. This sample has fewer than 100,000 distinct CDR3 sequences, with approximately 10% found just once. Sample: whole blood, taken in connection with sensitization to the hapten diphenylcyclopropenone (DPC). The source of these receptors is a man between 18 and 35 years old with alopecia areata. Some clones in this sample may be carry-over from other donors' samples.

This clonotype came up many times. The chain combines TRBV12-3 or TRBV12-4 with TRBJ2-5; a possible D gene is TRBD2 (6 bases). V lost 5 bases to trimming and J lost 5 bases, with 18 bases between them. This CDR3 region has 15 residues. The DNA for the CDR3 is TGTGCCAGCAGTCCCTTCGGGGAGGAAGGGGAGACCCAGTACTTC. This codes for CASSPFGEEGETQYF.

This clonotype was recorded many times. The chain joins TRBV6-5 to TRBJ2-3, with D possibly matching TRBD1 (5 bases). The V end lost 5 bases, the J end lost 3 bases, and 18 bases lay between the germline ends. The germline V gene has CDR1 MNHEY and CDR2 SVGAGI. The CDR3 is 16 residues long. CDR3 DNA: TGTGCCAGCAGTCGACAAGGGCAGGGCGCTACAGATACGCAGTATTTT. Translated: CASSRQGQGATDTQYF.

This chain connects TRBV6-5 to TRBJ2-5; 9 bases are a match to TRBD1. This CDR3 region has 13 residues. The ends lost 7 bases at V and 5 bases at J; junction bases unmatched: 5. Per germline, CDR1 MNHEY and CDR2 SVGAGI. The CDR3 nucleotides read TGTGCCAGCATTACGACAGGGGGGGAGACCCAGTACTTC. Encoded protein: CASITTGGETQYF.